This T cell receptor (beta chain) was retrieved from a study of CD8 T cells in ankylosing spondylitis. Study-level results: Clones linked to disease, bearing a CD8+ phenotype, were relatively rare in peripheral blood. Clones linked to disease were reported to show significant enrichment in matched ankylosing spondylitis synovial fluid. In reactive arthritis synovial fluid and blood, some motif variants had been reported before. Among TCR beta sequences, a motif of fewer than 10 highly homologous variants appeared characteristic of ankylosing spondylitis blood.

In germline, CDR1 is SGDLS, CDR2 YYNGEE. The CDR3 consists of 15 residues. V was clipped by 3 bases and J by 5 bases; unmatched bases: 10. The TCR beta libraries were generated through quantitative 5'-RACE incorporating molecular barcodes. TCRdb recomputed calls from the 5' RACE reads with MiXCR, one row per CDR3 protein. Of approximately 400,000 distinct CDR3 sequences listed, roughly 25% were seen once; the top ten hold 0.89%. With respect to this clonotype: The target antigen is unknown.

The TCR sequence derives from a male donor with ankylosing spondylitis. This chain connects TRBV9 to TRBJ2-5; 7 bases align to TRBD1. Sequences were obtained from blood, either unsorted or a sorted T cell fraction (not recorded which). The CDR3, as DNA: TGTGCCAGCAGCGCAGCCCCAGGGGGATTGGAGACCCAGTACTTC. Amino acids: CASSAAPGGLETQYF.